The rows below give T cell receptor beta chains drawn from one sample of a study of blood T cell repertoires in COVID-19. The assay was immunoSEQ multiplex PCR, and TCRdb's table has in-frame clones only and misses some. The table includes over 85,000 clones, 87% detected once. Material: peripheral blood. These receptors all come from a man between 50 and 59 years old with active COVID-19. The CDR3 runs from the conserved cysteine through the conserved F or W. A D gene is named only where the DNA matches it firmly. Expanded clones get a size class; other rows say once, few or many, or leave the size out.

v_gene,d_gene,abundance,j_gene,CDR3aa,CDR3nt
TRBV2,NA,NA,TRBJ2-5,CASSEPGVWETQYF,TGTGCCAGCAGTGAACCAGGGGTGTGGGAGACCCAGTACTTC
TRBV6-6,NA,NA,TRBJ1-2,CASSQTGQNYGYTF,TGTGCCAGCAGTCAGACCGGACAGAACTATGGCTACACCTTC
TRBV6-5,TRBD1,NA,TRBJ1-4,CASTRQGREKLFF,TGTGCCAGCACCCGACAGGGCCGTGAAAAACTGTTTTTT
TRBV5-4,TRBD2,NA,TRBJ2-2,CASSLAEAGGPGTGELFF,TGTGCCAGCAGCTTGGCCGAAGCGGGGGGGCCTGGCACCGGGGAGCTGTTTTTT
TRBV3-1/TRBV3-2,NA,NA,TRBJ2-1,CASSLDGAGEQFF,TGTGCCAGCAGCCTTGATGGGGCCGGAGAGCAGTTCTTC
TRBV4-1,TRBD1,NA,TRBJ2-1,CASSQRTRDRGINEQFF,TGCGCCAGCAGCCAAAGGACCCGGGACAGGGGGATCAATGAGCAGTTCTTC
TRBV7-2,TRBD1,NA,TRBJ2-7,CASSRTGGELFYEQYF,TGTGCCAGCAGCCGTACAGGGGGTGAGCTGTTCTACGAGCAGTACTTC
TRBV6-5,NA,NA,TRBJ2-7,CASSYRQGHEQYF,TGTGCCAGCAGTTATCGGCAGGGCCACGAGCAGTACTTC
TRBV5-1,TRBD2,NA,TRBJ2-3,CASSSLGGGEDTQYF,TGCGCCAGCAGCTCGCTTGGCGGGGGGGAAGATACGCAGTATTTT
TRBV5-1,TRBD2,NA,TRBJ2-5,CASSHGTSGDQETQYF,TGCGCCAGCAGTCACGGGACTAGCGGGGACCAAGAGACCCAGTACTTC
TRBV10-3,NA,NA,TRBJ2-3,CAMARQLGKSTDTQYF,TGTGCCATGGCCCGCCAATTGGGCAAGAGCACAGATACGCAGTATTTT
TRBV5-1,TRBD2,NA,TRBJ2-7,CASSSRIGRESYEQYF,TGCGCCAGCAGCTCCCGGATCGGGCGGGAGTCCTACGAGCAGTACTTC
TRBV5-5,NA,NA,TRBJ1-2,CASSWKEVNYGYTF,TGTGCCAGCAGCTGGAAGGAGGTGAACTATGGCTACACCTTC
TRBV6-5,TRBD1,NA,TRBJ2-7,CASIRGTGAYEQYF,TGTGCCAGCATCCGGGGGACAGGGGCATACGAGCAGTACTTC
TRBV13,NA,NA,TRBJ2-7,CASSLTLDRFPYEQYF,TGTGCCAGCAGCCTAACATTAGACAGATTTCCCTACGAGCAGTACTTC
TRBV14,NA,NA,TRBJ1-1,CASSQDRYTEAFF,TGTGCCAGCAGCCAAGACAGGTACACTGAAGCTTTCTTT
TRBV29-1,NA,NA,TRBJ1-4,CSVGETNEKLFF,TGCAGCGTTGGGGAGACTAATGAAAAACTGTTTTTT
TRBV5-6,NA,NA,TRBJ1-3,CASSLYRPGGGNTIYF,TGTGCCAGCAGCCTGTACCGGCCGGGAGGGGGAAACACCATATATTTT
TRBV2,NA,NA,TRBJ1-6,CASSLGGRSYNSPLHF,TGTGCCAGCAGCCTCGGGGGGAGATCCTATAATTCACCCCTCCACTTT
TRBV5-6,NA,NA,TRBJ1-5,CASSLVGGSAQHF,TGTGCCAGCAGCTTGGTGGGGGGGTCGGCCCAGCATTTT
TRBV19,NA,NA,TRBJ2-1,CASSILEGAISYNEQFF,TGTGCCAGTAGTATATTGGAGGGGGCGATCTCCTACAATGAGCAGTTCTTC
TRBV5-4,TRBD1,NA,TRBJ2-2,CASSLGGRGTGELFF,TGTGCCAGCAGCTTGGGGGGCAGGGGGACCGGGGAGCTGTTTTTT
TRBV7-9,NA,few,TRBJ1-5,CAGAGPNQPQHF,TGTGCGGGAGCAGGCCCTAATCAGCCCCAGCATTTT
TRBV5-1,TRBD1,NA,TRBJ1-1,CASSRTGGLRNTEAFF,TGCGCCAGCAGCAGGACAGGGGGCCTCCGGAACACTGAAGCTTTCTTT
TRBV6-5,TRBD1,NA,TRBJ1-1,CASSYGDPRDRGRLF,TGTGCCAGCAGTTACGGGGACCCCCGGGACAGGGGGCGGTTATTT
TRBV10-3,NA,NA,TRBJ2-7,CAISESKHYYEQYF,TGTGCCATCAGTGAGTCGAAACATTACTACGAGCAGTACTTC
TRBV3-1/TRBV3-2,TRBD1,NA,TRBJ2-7,CASSQGDRDFPEQYF,TGTGCCAGCAGCCAAGGGGACAGGGATTTCCCCGAGCAGTACTTC
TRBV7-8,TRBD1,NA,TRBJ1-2,CASSRVPGTGSVPYGYTF,TGTGCCAGCAGCCGAGTCCCCGGGACAGGGAGTGTTCCCTATGGCTACACCTTC
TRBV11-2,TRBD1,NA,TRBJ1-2,CASSLRGDSSHLNYGYTF,TGTGCCAGCAGCTTAAGGGGGGACAGTTCCCATCTTAACTATGGCTACACCTTC
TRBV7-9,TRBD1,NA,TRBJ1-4,CASSSGTGNEKLFF,TGTGCCAGCAGCTCCGGGACAGGGAACGAAAAACTGTTTTTT
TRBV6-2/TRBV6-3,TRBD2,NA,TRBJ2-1,CASSLGLAGGLSSYNEQFF,TGTGCCAGCAGTTTGGGACTAGCGGGGGGTCTTAGCTCCTACAATGAGCAGTTCTTC
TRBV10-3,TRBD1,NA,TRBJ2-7,CAIMGQSSYEQYF,TGTGCCATCATGGGACAGAGCTCCTACGAGCAGTACTTC
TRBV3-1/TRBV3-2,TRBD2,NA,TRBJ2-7,CASSQGKAGGSEQYF,TGTGCCAGCAGCCAAGGAAAAGCGGGGGGTAGCGAGCAGTACTTC
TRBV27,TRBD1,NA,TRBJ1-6,CASSSGTGSRPLHF,TGTGCCAGCAGTTCCGGGACAGGGAGTCGCCCCCTCCACTTT
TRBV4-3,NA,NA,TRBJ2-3,CASSQQGTDTQYF,TGCGCCAGCAGCCAACAGGGCACAGATACGCAGTATTTT
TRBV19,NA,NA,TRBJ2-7,CASGDGGVKYF,TGTGCCAGTGGGGATGGGGGCGTGAAGTACTTC
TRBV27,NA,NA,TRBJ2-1,CATVDIPNYNEQFF,TGTGCCACTGTTGACATTCCAAACTACAATGAGCAGTTCTTC
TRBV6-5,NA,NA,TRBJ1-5,CASRDRHSNQPQHF,TGTGCCAGCAGAGACAGGCATAGCAATCAGCCCCAGCATTTT
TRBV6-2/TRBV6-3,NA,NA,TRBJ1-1,CASSYFGGRTEAFF,TGTGCCAGCAGTTACTTCGGGGGGCGGACTGAAGCTTTCTTT
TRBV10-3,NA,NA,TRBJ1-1,CAISESGGRGAFF,TGTGCCATCAGTGAGTCCGGGGGACGGGGTGCTTTCTTT
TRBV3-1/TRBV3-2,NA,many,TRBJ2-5,CASSLQGGKETQYF,TGTGCCAGCAGCTTACAGGGCGGTAAGGAGACCCAGTACTTC
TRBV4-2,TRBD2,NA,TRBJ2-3,CASSQVVAGLADTQYF,TGTGCCAGCAGCCAAGTAGTAGCGGGGCTAGCAGATACGCAGTATTTT
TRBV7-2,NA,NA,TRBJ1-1,CASSLRVRKTEAFF,TGTGCCAGCAGCTTACGGGTTCGTAAAACTGAAGCTTTCTTT
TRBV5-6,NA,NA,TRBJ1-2,CASSLNSGGPYGYTF,TGTGCCAGCAGCTTGAATTCCGGAGGACCCTATGGCTACACCTTC
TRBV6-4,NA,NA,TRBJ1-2,CASSGLLSSF,TGTGCCAGCAGTGGGCTCCTCTCTTCCTTC
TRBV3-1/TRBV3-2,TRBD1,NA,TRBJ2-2,CASGVRGQGTGELFF,TGTGCCAGCGGTGTGAGGGGGCAGGGCACCGGGGAGCTGTTTTTT
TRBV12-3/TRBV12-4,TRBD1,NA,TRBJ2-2,CASRRTGGELFF,TGTGCCAGCAGACGGACAGGCGGGGAGCTGTTTTTT
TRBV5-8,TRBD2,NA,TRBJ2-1,CASSFSGKTYNEQFF,TGTGCCAGCAGCTTTAGCGGGAAAACCTACAATGAGCAGTTCTTC
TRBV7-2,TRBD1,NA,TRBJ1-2,CASSPLPTGSGYTF,TGTGCCAGCAGCCCTCTGCCGACAGGGAGCGGCTACACCTTC
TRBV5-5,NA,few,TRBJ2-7,CASSFGLYEQYF,TGTGCCAGCAGCTTCGGACTATACGAGCAGTACTTC
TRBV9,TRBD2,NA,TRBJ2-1,CASSPSGGHDEQFF,TGTGCCAGCAGCCCTAGCGGGGGACACGATGAGCAGTTCTTC
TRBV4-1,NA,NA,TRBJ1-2,CASSQGGGYGYTF,TGCGCCAGCAGCCAAGGGGGCGGCTATGGCTACACCTTC
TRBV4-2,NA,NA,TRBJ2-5,CASSQDLLQETQYF,TGTGCCAGCAGCCAAGATTTACTACAAGAGACCCAGTACTTC
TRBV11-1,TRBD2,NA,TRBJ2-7,CASSFGERGEQYF,TGTGCCAGCAGCTTTGGGGAGCGGGGCGAGCAGTACTTC
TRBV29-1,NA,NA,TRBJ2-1,CSVAGAATSGEQFF,TGCAGCGTTGCAGGGGCCGCTACCTCAGGTGAGCAGTTCTTC
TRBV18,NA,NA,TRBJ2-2,CASSPGGRNTGELFF,TGTGCCAGCTCACCCGGGGGGCGCAACACCGGGGAGCTGTTTTTT
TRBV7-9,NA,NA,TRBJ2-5,CASSLVRETQYF,TGTGCCAGCAGCTTAGTGAGGGAGACCCAGTACTTC
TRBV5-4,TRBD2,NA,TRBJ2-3,CASSGKAGGLRGTDTQYF,TGTGCCAGCAGCGGGAAAGCGGGGGGGCTTAGGGGCACAGATACGCAGTATTTT
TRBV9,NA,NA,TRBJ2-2,CASSNVDTGELFF,TGTGCCAGCAGCAACGTAGACACCGGGGAGCTGTTTTTT
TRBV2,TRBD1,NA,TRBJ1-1,CASSPDRGVRTEAFF,TGTGCCAGCAGCCCCGACAGGGGAGTCCGCACTGAAGCTTTCTTT